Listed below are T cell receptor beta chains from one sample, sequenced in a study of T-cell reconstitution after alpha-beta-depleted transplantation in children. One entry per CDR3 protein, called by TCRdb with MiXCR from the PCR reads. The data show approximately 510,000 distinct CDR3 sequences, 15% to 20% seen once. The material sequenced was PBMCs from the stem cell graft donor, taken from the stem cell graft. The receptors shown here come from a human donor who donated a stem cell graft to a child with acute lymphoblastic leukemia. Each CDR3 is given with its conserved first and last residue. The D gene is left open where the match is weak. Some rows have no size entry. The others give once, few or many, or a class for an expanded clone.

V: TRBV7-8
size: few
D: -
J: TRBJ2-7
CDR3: CASSTSTVGLEQYF
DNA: TGTGCCAGCAGCACCTCAACCGTCGGGTTAGAGCAGTACTTC

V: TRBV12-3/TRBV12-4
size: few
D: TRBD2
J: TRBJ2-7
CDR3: CASSFRTSGRLNEQYF
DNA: TGTGCCAGCAGTTTCCGGACTAGCGGGAGACTGAACGAGCAGTACTTC

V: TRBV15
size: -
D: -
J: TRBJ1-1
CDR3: CATSTHNTEAFF
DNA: TGTGCCACCAGCACCCATAACACTGAAGCTTTCTTT

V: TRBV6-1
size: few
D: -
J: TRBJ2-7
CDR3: CASCGRGQGRYEQYF
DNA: TGTGCCAGCTGCGGGAGGGGACAGGGACGCTACGAGCAGTACTTC

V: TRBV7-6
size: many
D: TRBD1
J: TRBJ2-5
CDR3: CASSLRLTGGGETQYF
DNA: TGTGCCAGCAGCTTAAGACTTACAGGGGGAGGAGAGACCCAGTACTTC

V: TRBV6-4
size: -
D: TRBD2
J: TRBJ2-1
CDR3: CASGAGEYGEQFF
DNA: TGTGCCAGCGGCGCGGGAGAGTATGGTGAGCAGTTCTTC

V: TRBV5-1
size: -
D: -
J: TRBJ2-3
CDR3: CASTMSPLGDTQYF
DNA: TGCGCCAGCACCATGAGCCCTCTAGGAGATACGCAGTATTTT

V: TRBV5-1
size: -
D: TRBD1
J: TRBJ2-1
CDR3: CASSLAVDRINVQFF
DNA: TGCGCCAGCAGCTTGGCTGTGGACAGGATAAATGTGCAGTTCTTC

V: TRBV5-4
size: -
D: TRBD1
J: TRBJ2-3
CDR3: CASSTLQGTTDTQYF
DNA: TGTGCCAGCAGCACCTTACAGGGGACCACAGATACGCAGTATTTT

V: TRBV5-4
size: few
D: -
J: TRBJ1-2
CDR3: CASSRILGGTYGYTF
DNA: TGTGCCAGCAGCCGGATCTTGGGGGGCACCTATGGCTACACCTTC

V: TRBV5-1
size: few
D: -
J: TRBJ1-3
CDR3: CASSFDSASGNTIYF
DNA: TGCGCCAGCAGCTTCGACAGTGCTTCTGGAAACACCATATATTTT

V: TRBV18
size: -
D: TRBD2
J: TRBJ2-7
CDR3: CASSPVSGSTSSYEQYF
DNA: TGTGCCAGCTCACCTGTCAGCGGGAGCACTTCGTCCTACGAGCAGTACTTC